This TCR beta chain is drawn from a study of PD-L1 blockade in urothelial cancer. About the study: Every 3 weeks, patients received intravenous atezolizumab 1,200 mg, beginning 2014. Blood analyses occurred 3 weeks (second dose) and 6 weeks post treatment start. Whole-study findings and limits: Tumor-linked clones in blood grew more by 3 weeks in durable-benefit patients.

A remark on this clone: Antigen: not known.

The CDR3 consists of 14 residues. V gave up 4 bases and J gave up 11 bases; unmatched junction bases: 11. Germline V CDR1 and CDR2: MGHRA, YSYEKL. Specified time point: pretreatment peripheral blood. Method: immunoSEQ multiplex PCR; TCRdb's copy keeps in-frame clones and lacks some. The table has tens of thousands of clones, 85% to 90% seen once. This specimen consisted of PBMCs, obtained around atezolizumab (anti-PD-L1) treatment. This receptor was obtained from a man aged 65 to 85 with urothelial cancer. The chain joins TRBV4-1 to TRBJ1-1; 9 bases agree with TRBD1. The CDR3 nucleotides read TGCGCCAGCAGCCGCCTTACAGGGGGCAGGGGGGCTTTCTTT. It encodes CASSRLTGGRGAFF.